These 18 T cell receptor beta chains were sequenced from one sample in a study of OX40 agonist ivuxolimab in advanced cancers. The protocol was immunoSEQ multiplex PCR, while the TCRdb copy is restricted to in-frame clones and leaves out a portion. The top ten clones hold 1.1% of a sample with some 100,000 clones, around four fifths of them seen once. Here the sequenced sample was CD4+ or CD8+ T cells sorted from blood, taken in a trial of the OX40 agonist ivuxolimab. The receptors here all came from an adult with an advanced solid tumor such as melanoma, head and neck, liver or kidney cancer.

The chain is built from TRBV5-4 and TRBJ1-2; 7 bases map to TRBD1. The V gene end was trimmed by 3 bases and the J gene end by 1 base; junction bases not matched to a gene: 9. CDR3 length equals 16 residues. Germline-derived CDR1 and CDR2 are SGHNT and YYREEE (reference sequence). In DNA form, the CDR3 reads TGTGCCAGCAGCTCGACAGGGACCCGGTTTAACTATGGCTACACCTTC. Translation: CASSSTGTRFNYGYTF. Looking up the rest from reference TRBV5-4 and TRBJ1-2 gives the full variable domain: ETGVTQSPTHLIKTRGQQVTLRCSSQSGHNTVSWYQQALGQGPQFIFQYYREEENGRGNFPPRFSGLQFPNYSSELNVNALELDDSALYLCASSSTGTRFNYGYTFGSGTRLTVV.

In DNA, the CDR3 is TGTGCCAGTAGTGCTAGACAGGGATTGGAAGAGACCCAGTACTTC. Translated: CASSARQGLEETQYF. This chain joins TRBV19 and TRBJ2-5; 7 nucleotides align to TRBD1. After removal of 5 bases from V and 3 bases from J, the junction contained 9 bases not matched to a gene. CDR3 length equals 15 residues. The germline gives CDR1 LNHDA, CDR2 SQIVND (reference sequence).

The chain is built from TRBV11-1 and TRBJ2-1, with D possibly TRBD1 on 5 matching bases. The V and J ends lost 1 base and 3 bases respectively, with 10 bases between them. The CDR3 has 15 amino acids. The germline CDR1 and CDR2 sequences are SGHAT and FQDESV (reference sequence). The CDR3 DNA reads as TGTGCCAGCAGCTTAGTTCAGGGTCTCTACAATGAGCAGTTCTTC. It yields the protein CASSLVQGLYNEQFF.

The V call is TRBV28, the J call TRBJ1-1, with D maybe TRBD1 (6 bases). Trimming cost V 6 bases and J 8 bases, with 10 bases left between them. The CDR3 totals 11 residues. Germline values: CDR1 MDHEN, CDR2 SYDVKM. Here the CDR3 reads CASSRTGEAFF. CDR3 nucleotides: TGTGCCAGCAGCCGTACAGGGGAAGCTTTCTTT.

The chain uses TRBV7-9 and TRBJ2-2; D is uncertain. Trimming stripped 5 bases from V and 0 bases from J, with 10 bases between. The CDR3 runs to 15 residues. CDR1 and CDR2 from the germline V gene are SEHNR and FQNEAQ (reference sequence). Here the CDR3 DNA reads TGTGCCAGCAGCCCAAGGACGGCGAACACCGGGGAGCTGTTTTTT. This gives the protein CASSPRTANTGELFF.

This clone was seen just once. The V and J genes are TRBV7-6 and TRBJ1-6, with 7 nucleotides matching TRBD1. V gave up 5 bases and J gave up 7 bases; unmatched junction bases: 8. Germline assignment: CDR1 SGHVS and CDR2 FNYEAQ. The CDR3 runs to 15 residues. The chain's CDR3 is CASSAPDRVNSPLHF. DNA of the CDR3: TGTGCCAGCAGCGCCCCAGACAGGGTCAATTCACCCCTCCACTTT. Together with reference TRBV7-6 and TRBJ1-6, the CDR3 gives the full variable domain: GAGVSQSPRYKVTKRGQDVALRCDPISGHVSLYWYRQALGQGPEFLTYFNYEAQQDKSGLPNDRFSAERPEGSISTLTIQRTEQRDSAMYRCASSAPDRVNSPLHFGNGTRLTVT.

CDR3 nucleotides: TGCAGCGTTGAAAGCGGAAACACCATATATTTT. It is translated as CSVESGNTIYF. The gene calls are TRBV29-1 and TRBJ1-3, with D hard to call. Trimming removed 2 bases from V and 4 bases from J, with 3 bases in between. Germline CDR1 and CDR2: SQVTM and ANQGSEA. This CDR3 region has 11 residues.

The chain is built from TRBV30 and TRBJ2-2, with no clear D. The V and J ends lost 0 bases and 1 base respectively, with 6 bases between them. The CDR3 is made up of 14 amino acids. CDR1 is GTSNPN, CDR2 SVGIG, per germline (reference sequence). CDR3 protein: CAWSVWWNTGELFF. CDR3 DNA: TGTGCCTGGAGTGTCTGGTGGAACACCGGGGAGCTGTTTTTT.

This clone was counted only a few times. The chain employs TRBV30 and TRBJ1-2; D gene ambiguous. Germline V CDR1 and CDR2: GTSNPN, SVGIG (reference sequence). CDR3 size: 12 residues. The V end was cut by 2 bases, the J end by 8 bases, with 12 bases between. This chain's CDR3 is CAWSIRARGYTF. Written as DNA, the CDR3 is TGTGCCTGGAGTATAAGGGCGCGGGGCTACACCTTC.

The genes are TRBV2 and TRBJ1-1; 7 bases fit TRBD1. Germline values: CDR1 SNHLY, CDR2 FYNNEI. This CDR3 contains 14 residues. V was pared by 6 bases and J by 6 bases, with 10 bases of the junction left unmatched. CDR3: CASSRQGGTSEAFF. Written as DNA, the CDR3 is TGTGCCAGCAGCCGACAGGGAGGTACTTCTGAAGCTTTCTTT.

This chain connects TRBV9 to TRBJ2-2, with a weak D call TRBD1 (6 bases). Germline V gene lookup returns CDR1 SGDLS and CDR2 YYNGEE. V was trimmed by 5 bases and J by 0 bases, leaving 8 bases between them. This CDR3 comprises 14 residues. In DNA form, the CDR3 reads TGTGCCAGCAGGGGGACACCGAACACCGGGGAGCTGTTTTTT. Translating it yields CASRGTPNTGELFF. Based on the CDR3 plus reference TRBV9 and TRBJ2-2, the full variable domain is DSGVTQTPKHLITATGQRVTLRCSPRSGDLSVYWYQQSLDQGLQFLIQYYNGEERAKGNILERFSAQQFPDLHSELNLSSLELGDSALYFCASRGTPNTGELFFGEGSRLTVL.

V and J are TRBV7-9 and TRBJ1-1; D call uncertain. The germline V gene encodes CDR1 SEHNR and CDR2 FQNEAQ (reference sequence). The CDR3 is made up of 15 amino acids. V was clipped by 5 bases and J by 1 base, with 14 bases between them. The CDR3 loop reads CASSAETKANTEAFF. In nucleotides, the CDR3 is TGTGCCAGCAGCGCAGAAACCAAGGCGAACACTGAAGCTTTCTTT.

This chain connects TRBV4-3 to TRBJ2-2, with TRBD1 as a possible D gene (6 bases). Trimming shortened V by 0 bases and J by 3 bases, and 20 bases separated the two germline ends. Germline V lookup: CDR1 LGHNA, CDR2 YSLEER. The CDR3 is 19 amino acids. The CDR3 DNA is TGCGCCAGCAGCCAAGAGTCGCAGGGGCCGAGTGGGTACACCGGGGAGCTGTTTTTT. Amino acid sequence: CASSQESQGPSGYTGELFF.

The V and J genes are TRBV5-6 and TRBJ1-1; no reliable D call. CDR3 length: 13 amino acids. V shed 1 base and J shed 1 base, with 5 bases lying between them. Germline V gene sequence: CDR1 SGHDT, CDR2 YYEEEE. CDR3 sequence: CASSLIANTEAFF. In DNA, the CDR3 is TGTGCCAGCAGCTTGATAGCGAACACTGAAGCTTTCTTT.

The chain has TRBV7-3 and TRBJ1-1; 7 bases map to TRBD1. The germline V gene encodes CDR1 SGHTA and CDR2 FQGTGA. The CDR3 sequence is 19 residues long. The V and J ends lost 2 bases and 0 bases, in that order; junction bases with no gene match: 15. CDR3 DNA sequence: TGTGCCAGCAGCTTATCTCGGGCAAGGACAGGACCTATGAACACTGAAGCTTTCTTT. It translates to CASSLSRARTGPMNTEAFF.

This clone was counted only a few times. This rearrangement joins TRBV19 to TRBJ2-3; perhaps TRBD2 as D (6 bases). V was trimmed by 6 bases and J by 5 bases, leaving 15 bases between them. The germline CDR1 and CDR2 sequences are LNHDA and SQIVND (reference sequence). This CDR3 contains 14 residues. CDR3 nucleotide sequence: TGTGCCAGTAGAACCACAGGAGCGGGAGATACGCAGTATTTT. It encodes CASRTTGAGDTQYF. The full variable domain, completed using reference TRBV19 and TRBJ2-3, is DGGITQSPKYLFRKEGQNVTLSCEQNLNHDAMYWYRQDPGQGLRLIYYSQIVNDFQKGDIAEGYSVSREKKESFPLTVTSAQKNPTAFYLCASRTTGAGDTQYFGPGTRLTVL.

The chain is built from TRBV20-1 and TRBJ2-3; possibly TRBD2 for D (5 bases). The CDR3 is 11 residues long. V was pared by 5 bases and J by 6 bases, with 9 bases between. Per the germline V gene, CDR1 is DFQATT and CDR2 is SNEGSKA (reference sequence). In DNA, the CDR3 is TGCAGTGCTCAAGGCGGGGATACGCAGTATTTT. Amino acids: CSAQGGDTQYF.

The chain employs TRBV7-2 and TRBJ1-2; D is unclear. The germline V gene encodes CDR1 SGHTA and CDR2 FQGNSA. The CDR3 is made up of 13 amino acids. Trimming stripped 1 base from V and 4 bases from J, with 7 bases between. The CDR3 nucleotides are TGTGCCAGCAGCTTAGAGAACAGCTATGGCTACACCTTC. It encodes CASSLENSYGYTF.